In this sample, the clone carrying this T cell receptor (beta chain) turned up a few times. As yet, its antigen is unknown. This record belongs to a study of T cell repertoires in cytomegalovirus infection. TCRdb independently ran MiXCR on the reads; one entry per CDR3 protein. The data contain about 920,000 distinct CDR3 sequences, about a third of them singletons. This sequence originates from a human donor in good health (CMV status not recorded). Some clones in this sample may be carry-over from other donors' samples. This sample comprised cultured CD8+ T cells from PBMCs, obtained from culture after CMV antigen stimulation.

CDR3 in amino acids: CARTTGLTNYGYTF. CDR3 in DNA: TGTGCCAGGACGACAGGCCTTACTAACTATGGCTACACCTTC. The chain couples TRBV25-1 to TRBJ1-2; TRBD1 is a possible D gene (6 bases). The CDR3 consists of 14 residues. Germline V CDR1 and CDR2: MGHDK, SYGVNS. With 9 bases removed from V and 0 bases from J, the gap between germline ends came to 14 bases.